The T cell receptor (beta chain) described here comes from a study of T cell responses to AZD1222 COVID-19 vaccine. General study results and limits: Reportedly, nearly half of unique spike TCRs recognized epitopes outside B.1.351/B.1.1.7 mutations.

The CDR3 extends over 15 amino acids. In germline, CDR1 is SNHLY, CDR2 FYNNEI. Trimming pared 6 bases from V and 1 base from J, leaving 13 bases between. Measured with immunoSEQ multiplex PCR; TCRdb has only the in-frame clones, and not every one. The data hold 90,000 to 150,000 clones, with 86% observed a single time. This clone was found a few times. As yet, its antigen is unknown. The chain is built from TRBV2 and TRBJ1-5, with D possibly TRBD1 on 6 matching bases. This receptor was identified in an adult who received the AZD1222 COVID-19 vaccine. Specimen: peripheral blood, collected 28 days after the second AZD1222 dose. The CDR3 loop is CASSQGGVSNQPQHF. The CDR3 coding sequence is TGTGCCAGCAGCCAAGGGGGGGTAAGCAATCAGCCCCAGCATTTT.